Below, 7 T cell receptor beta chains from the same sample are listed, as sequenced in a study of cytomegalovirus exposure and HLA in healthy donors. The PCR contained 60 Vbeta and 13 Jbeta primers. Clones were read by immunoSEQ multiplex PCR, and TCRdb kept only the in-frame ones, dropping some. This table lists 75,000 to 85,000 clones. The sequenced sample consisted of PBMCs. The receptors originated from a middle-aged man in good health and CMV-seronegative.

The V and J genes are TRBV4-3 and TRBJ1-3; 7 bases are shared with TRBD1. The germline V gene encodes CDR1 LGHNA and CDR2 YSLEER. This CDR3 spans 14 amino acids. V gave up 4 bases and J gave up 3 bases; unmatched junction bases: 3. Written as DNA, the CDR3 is TGCGCCAGCAGCCGACAGGGCTATGGAAACACCATATATTTT. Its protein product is CASSRQGYGNTIYF.

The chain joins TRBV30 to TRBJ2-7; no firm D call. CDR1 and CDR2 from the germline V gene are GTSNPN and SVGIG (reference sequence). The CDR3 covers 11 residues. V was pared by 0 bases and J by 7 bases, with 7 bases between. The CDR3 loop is CAWSVAREQYF. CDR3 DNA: TGTGCCTGGAGTGTAGCCCGGGAGCAGTACTTC.

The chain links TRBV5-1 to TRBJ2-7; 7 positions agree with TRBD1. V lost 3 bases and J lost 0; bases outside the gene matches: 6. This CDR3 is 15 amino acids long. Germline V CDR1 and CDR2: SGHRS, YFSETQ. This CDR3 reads CASSYRQGVSYEQYF. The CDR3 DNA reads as TGCGCCAGCAGCTACCGACAGGGCGTCTCCTACGAGCAGTACTTC.

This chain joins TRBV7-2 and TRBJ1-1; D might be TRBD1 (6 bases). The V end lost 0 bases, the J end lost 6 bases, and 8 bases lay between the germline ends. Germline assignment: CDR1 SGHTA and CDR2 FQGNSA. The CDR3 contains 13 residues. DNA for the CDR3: TGTGCCAGCAGCTTAGCGAGGACAGCTGAAGCTTTCTTT. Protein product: CASSLARTAEAFF. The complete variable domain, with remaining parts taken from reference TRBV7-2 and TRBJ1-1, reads GAGVSQSPSNKVTEKGKDVELRCDPISGHTALYWYRQSLGQGLEFLIYFQGNSAPDKSGLPSDRFSAERTGGSVSTLTIQRTQQEDSAVYLCASSLARTAEAFFGQGTRLTVV.

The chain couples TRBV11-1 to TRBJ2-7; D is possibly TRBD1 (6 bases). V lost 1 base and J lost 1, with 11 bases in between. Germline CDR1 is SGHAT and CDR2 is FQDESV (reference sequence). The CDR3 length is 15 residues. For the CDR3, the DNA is TGTGCCAGCAGCTTAGGTGGGACATTATCCTACGAGCAGTACTTC. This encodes CASSLGGTLSYEQYF.

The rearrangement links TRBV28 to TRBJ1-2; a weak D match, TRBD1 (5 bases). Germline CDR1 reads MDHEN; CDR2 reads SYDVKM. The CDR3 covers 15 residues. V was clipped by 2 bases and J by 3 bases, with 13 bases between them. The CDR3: CASSLRGDSHYGYTF. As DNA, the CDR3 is TGTGCCAGCAGTTTAAGAGGGGACTCACACTATGGCTACACCTTC.

CDR3 sequence reads: CASSGIHRDRGTDTQYF. CDR3 nucleotide sequence: TGTGCCAGCAGCGGCATACACCGGGACAGGGGGACAGATACGCAGTATTTT. The chain is built from TRBV9 and TRBJ2-3; 11 bases are a match to TRBD1. Per germline, CDR1 SGDLS and CDR2 YYNGEE. The CDR3 sequence is 17 residues long. The trim removed 3 bases at V and 3 bases at J, leaving 9 bases unmatched.